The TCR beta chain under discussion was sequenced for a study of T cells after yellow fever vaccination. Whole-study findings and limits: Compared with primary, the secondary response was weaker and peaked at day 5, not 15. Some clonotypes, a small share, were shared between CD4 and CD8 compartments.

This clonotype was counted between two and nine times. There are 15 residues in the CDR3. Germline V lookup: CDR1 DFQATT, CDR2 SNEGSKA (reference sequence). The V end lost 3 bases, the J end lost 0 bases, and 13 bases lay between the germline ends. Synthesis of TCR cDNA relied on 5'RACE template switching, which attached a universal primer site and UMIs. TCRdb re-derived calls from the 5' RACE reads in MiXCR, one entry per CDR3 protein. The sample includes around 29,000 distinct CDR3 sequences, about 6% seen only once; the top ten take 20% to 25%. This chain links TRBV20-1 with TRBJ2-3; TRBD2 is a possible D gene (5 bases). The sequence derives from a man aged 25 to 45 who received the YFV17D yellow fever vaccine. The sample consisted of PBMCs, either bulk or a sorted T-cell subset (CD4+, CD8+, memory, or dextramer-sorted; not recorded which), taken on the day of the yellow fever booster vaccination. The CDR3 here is CSARRTRASTDTQYF. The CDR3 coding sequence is TGCAGTGCTAGGCGCACTAGGGCTAGCACAGATACGCAGTATTTT.